Listed below are T cell receptor beta chains from one sample, sequenced in a study of shared clonotypes between healthy human individuals. Using immunoSEQ multiplex PCR, the repertoire was profiled, and TCRdb retains in-frame clones only, with some absent. The table has roughly 2,000,000 clones, about 95% seen once. Sequencing was done on a sample of naive CD8+ T cells sorted from blood. The source of these receptors is a man aged 18 to 29 in good health. Each CDR3 is given without its conserved first and last residue. Each record gives: CDR3 length, D gene, J gene, V gene, CDR3 protein. A D gene is named only where the DNA matches it firmly.

CDR3 length: 15
D gene: TRBD1
J gene: TRBJ1-1
V gene: TRBV6-1
CDR3 protein: ASSEATGGELGTEAF

CDR3 length: 15
D gene: .
J gene: TRBJ1-1
V gene: TRBV7-9
CDR3 protein: ASSAPVHTLTRTEAF

CDR3 length: 12
D gene: .
J gene: TRBJ2-5
V gene: TRBV13
CDR3 protein: ASSQTVGQKTQY

CDR3 length: 14
D gene: .
J gene: TRBJ2-7
V gene: TRBV4-1
CDR3 protein: ASSQAGRPSSYEQY

CDR3 length: 12
D gene: .
J gene: TRBJ2-7
V gene: TRBV6-5
CDR3 protein: ASSYWENSYEQY

CDR3 length: 12
D gene: TRBD1
J gene: TRBJ2-5
V gene: TRBV7-6
CDR3 protein: ASSDGQGQETQY

CDR3 length: 11
D gene: .
J gene: TRBJ2-2
V gene: TRBV4-1
CDR3 protein: ASSQTNAGELF

CDR3 length: 13
D gene: TRBD2
J gene: TRBJ2-1
V gene: TRBV2
CDR3 protein: ASTTLAGGYNEQF

CDR3 length: 13
D gene: .
J gene: TRBJ1-2
V gene: TRBV10-3
CDR3 protein: AISDVEITNYGYT

CDR3 length: 13
D gene: TRBD2
J gene: TRBJ2-5
V gene: TRBV7-9
CDR3 protein: ASSLTTSGSLGQY

CDR3 length: 13
D gene: .
J gene: TRBJ2-7
V gene: TRBV4-1
CDR3 protein: ASSLGGTASYEQY

CDR3 length: 12
D gene: TRBD1
J gene: TRBJ2-5
V gene: TRBV9
CDR3 protein: ASSVAGTGETQY

CDR3 length: 15
D gene: .
J gene: TRBJ1-3
V gene: TRBV18
CDR3 protein: ASSPPPGEVIGNTIY